A single sample is the source of the 12 T cell receptor beta chains below, sequenced in a study of CD8+ T cells in alopecia areata. In each case, RNA was isolated and then reverse transcribed into cDNA as the sequencing template. The data were produced by immunoSEQ multiplex PCR, yet TCRdb's version contains in-frame clones alone and is incomplete. In total the sample includes approximately 10,000 clones, none of them seen once. Sorting used CD4, CD8alpha, NKG2D, NKG2ACE and other markers on pooled cutaneous lymph node cells. Sequenced input: CD8+ T cells sorted from a lymph node. Receptor source: a C3H/HeJ mouse with alopecia areata. Strain haplotype (MHC): H2-k.

This clone was detected ten times or more. Mouse gene names apply. Read sequence stops 4 residues before the CDR3 end, and the germline J gene provides the missing end. The gene calls are TRBV13-3 and TRBJ2-1; 8 bases are shared with TRBD2. The germline V gene has CDR1 NNHDY and CDR2 SYVADS. The CDR3 length is 15 residues. Trimming took 4 bases from V and 1 from J; bases not matched to a gene: 4. CDR3 loop: CASSLTGANYAEQFF. The covered CDR3 bases are TGTGCCAGCAGTCTGACTGGGGCGAACTATGCT.

Turning to this clone: Each gene name is a mouse one. Coverage ceases 4 residues before the CDR3 finishes, and the germline J gene fills in the end. The genes are TRBV31 and TRBJ2-4; TRBD1 is a possible D gene (5 bases). This CDR3 is 13 amino acids long. V dropped 1 base and J dropped 0 bases, with 5 bases sitting between them. Germline V CDR1 and CDR2: GKSSPN, SITVG. This CDR3 is CAWSQGSQNTLYF. The DNA read from the CDR3 is TGTGCCTGGAGTCAGGGGAGTCAAAAC.

This clone was seen more than once but under ten times. The genes and germline here are from mouse. CDR3 region: CASGDWGASSQNTLYF. The part of the CDR3 DNA that was read is TGTGCCAGCGGGGACTGGGGGGCGTCTAGTCAAAAC. The chain uses TRBV13-2 and TRBJ2-4, with 11 bases that match TRBD2. The sequenced fragment ends 4 residues before the CDR3 boundary, so the rest is inferred from the germline J gene. This CDR3 is built from 16 residues. Trimming took 5 bases from V and 0 from J; bases not matched to a gene: 5. Germline V gives CDR1 NNHNN, CDR2 SYGAGS (reference sequence).

Comments on this clone: The genes are named according to mouse. The CDR3 goes on 3 residues after the read ends, and that part is filled in from the germline J gene. This chain uses TRBV12-1 with TRBJ1-6, with unresolved D. TRBJ1-6 is an open reading frame, and its role is uncertain. Germline values: CDR1 SGHSN, CDR2 HYEKVE. The CDR3 spans 9 residues. This CDR3 reads CASSPCLYF. The CDR3 DNA, read in part, is TGTGCCAGCTCTCCCTGC.

By frequency in the sample, this clone is medium-sized. Gene and germline names: mouse. The CDR3 is cut off 3 residues early in the read; its end comes from the germline J gene. The J gene is TRBJ1-6, the V gene TRBV13-3; 10 nucleotides line up with TRBD1. TRBJ1-6 is reported as an ORF; its role is uncertain. Trimming removed 4 bases from V and 9 bases from J; junction bases left unmatched: 4. Germline-derived CDR1 and CDR2 are NNHDY and SYVADS. The CDR3 contains 14 residues. The CDR3 is CASSPTGGGSPLYF. CDR3 bases read: TGTGCCAGCAGTCCGACAGGGGGCGGTTCGCCC.

This clone was detected ten times or more. Gene names denote mouse genes. With the read ending 4 residues before the CDR3 end, the germline J gene is used to fill in that end. The chain employs TRBV3 and TRBJ2-1; D is perhaps TRBD1 (6 bases). The CDR3 totals 16 residues. The germline CDR1 and CDR2 sequences are SNHLY and FYNGKV (reference sequence). V was shortened by 5 bases and J by 4 bases, with 18 bases between the two germline ends. The CDR3 here is CASSPPHGTNYAEQFF. The covered CDR3 bases are TGTGCCAGCAGCCCACCCCACGGGACAAATTATGCT.

On this clone itself: These gene names are mouse names. The observed sequence ends 4 residues before the CDR3 terminus, with the missing tail filled in from the germline J gene. This rearrangement joins TRBV13-2 to TRBJ2-7, with D perhaps TRBD1 (5 bases). Germline V gene lookup returns CDR1 NNHNN and CDR2 SYGAGS (reference sequence). The CDR3 spans 13 residues. This CDR3 is CASGDAGRDEQYF. Partial CDR3 DNA: TGTGCCAGCGGTGATGCCGGCAGGGAT.

This clone was picked up many times. Mouse names are used for the genes. The read terminates 4 residues before the CDR3 end, so the remaining end is supplied by the germline J gene. The genes are TRBV29 and TRBJ2-5; 7 bases line up with TRBD1. The V gene's germline CDR1 is MSHET and CDR2 SYDVDS. The CDR3 runs 15 residues. V dropped 2 bases and J dropped 2; count of bases not matched to a gene: 4. CDR3 in amino acids: CASSLNQGVQDTQYF. CDR3 DNA (partial): TGTGCTAGCAGTTTAAACCAGGGGGTCCAAGAC.

At least ten counts were recorded for this clone. Gene labels here are mouse ones. The read stops 4 residues short of the end of the CDR3; the missing end is completed from the germline J gene. V is TRBV13-3 and J is TRBJ2-5; no definite D call. In germline, CDR1 is NNHDY, CDR2 SYVADS. The length of the CDR3 is 15 residues. V shed 0 bases and J shed 0 bases, with 8 bases lying between them. Incomplete CDR3 DNA: TGTGCCAGCAGTGATGAGACATTTAACCAAGAC. This encodes CASSDETFNQD. The CDR3 in full is CASSDETFNQDTQYF.

Sample share makes this clone medium-sized (0.01 to 0.1%). Gene names follow the mouse nomenclature. The read comes to an end 4 residues before the CDR3 does, leaving the germline J gene to fill in the end. The chain has TRBV13-3 and TRBJ2-1, with D possibly being TRBD1 (6 bases). CDR1 is NNHDY and CDR2 is SYVADS in the germline V gene. CDR3 length: 15 residues. Trimming stripped 0 bases from V and 0 bases from J, with 7 bases between. The sequenced CDR3 bases are TGTGCCAGCAGTGATGGGACAGATAACTATGCT. Translated: CASSDGTDNYA. The entire CDR3 protein is CASSDGTDNYAEQFF.

This clone was observed at least ten times. Mouse gene names and germline throughout. The read ends 4 residues before the CDR3 terminus; that terminus is restored from the germline J gene. This chain uses TRBV19 with TRBJ1-2; 8 positions match TRBD1. CDR3 size: 13 residues. The germline CDR1 and CDR2 sequences are FNHDT and SITEND (reference sequence). The CDR3 loop reads CASSIRQGSDYTF. The DNA read from the CDR3 is TGTGCCAGCAGTATAAGACAGGGGTCC.

This clone appeared many times. Gene and germline names: mouse. The read ends 4 residues before the CDR3 terminus; that terminus is restored from the germline J gene. In the same sample, other DNA sequences code for this CDR3. The chain couples TRBV1 to TRBJ2-1, with TRBD2 matching 10 bases. Germline V gene data show CDR1 as NSQYPW and CDR2 as LRSPGD (reference sequence). The CDR3 length is 14 residues. V lost 3 bases to trimming and J lost 4 bases; unmatched junction nucleotides: 0. The DNA read from the CDR3 is TGCACCTGCAGTGCGGACTGGGGGTATGCT. Its translation is CTCSADWGYA. In full, the CDR3 is CTCSADWGYAEQFF.